The 10 T cell receptor beta chains reported below all come from one sample, sequenced in a study of blood T cell repertoires in COVID-19. The data were produced by immunoSEQ multiplex PCR, yet TCRdb's version contains in-frame clones alone and is incomplete. Altogether fewer than 75,000 clones are present, about 86% being singletons, with the ten largest covering under 8%. Specimen: peripheral blood. The receptors come from a man aged 50-60 years with active COVID-19.

The genes are TRBV7-9 and TRBJ2-5, with a tentative D call TRBD2 (5 bases). The CDR3 runs to 13 residues. The germline V gene has CDR1 SEHNR and CDR2 FQNEAQ (reference sequence). Trimming pared 3 bases from V and 5 bases from J, leaving 10 bases between. CDR3: CASSLNGGETQYF. The CDR3 DNA reads TGTGCCAGCAGCTTGAACGGCGGGGAGACCCAGTACTTC.

The chain has TRBV9 and TRBJ2-1, with 9 bases identical to TRBD2. The V gene end was trimmed by 3 bases and the J gene end by 1 base; junction bases not matched to a gene: 2. This CDR3 contains 15 residues. Germline CDR1 and CDR2: SGDLS and YYNGEE. CDR3 coding DNA: TGTGCCAGCAGCGGTAGCGGGAGATCCTACAATGAGCAGTTCTTC. Its translation: CASSGSGRSYNEQFF.

The chain links TRBV19 to TRBJ2-6, with D tentatively TRBD1 (6 bases). V was shortened by 7 bases and J by 0 bases, with 10 bases between the two germline ends. The CDR3 runs to 15 residues. CDR1 and CDR2 (germline): LNHDA, SQIVND (reference sequence). The CDR3 DNA follows: TGTGCCAGTAAGGACAGCGTCTCTGGGGCCAACGTCCTGACTTTC. As protein: CASKDSVSGANVLTF.

This clone showed up just once. J is TRBJ2-1 and V is TRBV6-5, with D perhaps matching TRBD1 (6 bases). The germline gives CDR1 MNHEY, CDR2 SVGAGI. Trimming removed 8 bases at V and 5 bases at J, with 13 bases between. The CDR3 length is 13 residues. The chain's CDR3 is CASVRDTNNEQFF. As DNA, the CDR3 is TGTGCCAGCGTCCGGGACACCAACAATGAGCAGTTCTTC.

The chain carries TRBV29-1 and TRBJ1-5; the D is unclear. Germline V CDR1 and CDR2: SQVTM, ANQGSEA. The CDR3 totals 14 residues. V gave up 2 bases and J gave up 4 bases, with 12 bases separating them. The CDR3 bases are TGCAGCGTTGAATATCCCCCAGTTAATCAGCCCCAGCATTTT. Translating it yields CSVEYPPVNQPQHF.

The CDR3 nucleotides are TGTGCCAGCACGGAAGTAGGAGGCGGGGACGGCTACACCTTC. This encodes CASTEVGGGDGYTF. The chain has TRBV9 and TRBJ1-2, with D tentatively TRBD1 (5 bases). This CDR3 has 14 residues. Germline V lookup: CDR1 SGDLS, CDR2 YYNGEE. The germline V and J ends were trimmed by 6 bases and 8 bases, with 20 bases remaining between them.

This clone was recorded once. The chain recombines TRBV7-9 with TRBJ2-3; maybe TRBD2 (6 bases). The CDR3 contains 16 residues. V lost 4 bases to trimming and J lost 0 bases, with 14 bases between them. Germline V CDR1 and CDR2: SEHNR, FQNEAQ (reference sequence). In DNA, the CDR3 is TGTGCCAGCAGCTCCTTGGAGGGCGTTAGCACAGATACGCAGTATTTT. This sequence encodes CASSSLEGVSTDTQYF.

The J gene is TRBJ2-1, the V gene TRBV2, with D perhaps TRBD2 (6 bases). CDR3 length: 15 amino acids. Germline lookup yields CDR1 SNHLY and CDR2 FYNNEI. V lost 4 bases and J lost 0, with 10 bases in between. CDR3 DNA: TGTGCCAGCAGTGCGACTAGGAGCTCCTACAATGAGCAGTTCTTC. Amino acid sequence: CASSATRSSYNEQFF.

The chain recombines TRBV3-1 (or the pseudogene TRBV3-2) with TRBJ2-7; 9 positions match TRBD1. V lost 3 bases to trimming and J lost 4 bases; unmatched junction nucleotides: 7. Looked up from germline, CDR1 is LGHDT and CDR2 is YNNKEL (reference sequence). The CDR3 has 15 residues. CDR3 sequence: CASSQTTGGGYEQYF. The CDR3 DNA reads as TGTGCCAGCAGCCAGACCACAGGGGGCGGGTACGAGCAGTACTTC.

The chain joins TRBV11-2 to TRBJ2-3, with a weak D call TRBD2 (6 bases). CDR3 size: 15 residues. CDR1 is SGHAT and CDR2 is FQNNGV in the germline V gene. V dropped 1 base and J dropped 2 bases, with 10 bases sitting between them. The DNA for the CDR3 is TGTGCCAGCAGCTTAGGAGGCGGGGCCACAGATACGCAGTATTTT. This encodes CASSLGGGATDTQYF.